These T cell receptor beta chains were read from a single sample in a study of identical twins. Each CDR3 protein gets one entry after TCRdb re-called the 5' RACE reads with MiXCR. The repertoire consists of around 960,000 distinct CDR3 sequences, with around 12% occurring once and the leading ten covering about 1.5%. These data were also filed under a second study, of yellow fever vaccine responses in identical twins.

Sequenced: PBMCs. The receptors shown here come from a woman aged 18-29 years in good health. Each CDR3 is given with its conserved first and last residue. A D gene is named only where the DNA matches it firmly. Clone size is shown for a subset of rows, as once, few, many or a class of expanded clone.

TRBV7-8	.	TRBJ2-1	TRBD2	TGTGCCAGCAGCCGCGGAGCGGGGGAGCAGTTCTTC	CASSRGAGEQFF
TRBV4-1	many	TRBJ1-2	.	TGCGCCAGCAGCCAAGCGGAGGCAGCAGCTAACTATGGCTACACCTTC	CASSQAEAAANYGYTF
TRBV11-3	few	TRBJ2-3	.	TGTGCCAGCAGCCTCGATCGCCGGGGCTTGAGTACAGATACGCAGTATTTT	CASSLDRRGLSTDTQYF
TRBV28	few	TRBJ2-1	TRBD2	TGTGCCAGCAGTTTAGGGGTCGGCGGGAGGGCAGACTCCTACAATGAGCAGTTCTTC	CASSLGVGGRADSYNEQFF
TRBV9	.	TRBJ1-4	.	TGTGCCAGCAGCCCAGGGACGTTTGCAACTAATGAAAAACTGTTTTTT	CASSPGTFATNEKLFF
TRBV12-3/TRBV12-4	.	TRBJ2-7	.	TGTGCCAGCAGCCGTCCTGGCTCCTACGAGCAGTACTTC	CASSRPGSYEQYF
TRBV25-1	few	TRBJ2-7	.	TGTGCCAGCAGTCGGGGCTCTTACTACGAGCAGTACTTC	CASSRGSYYEQYF
TRBV9	few	TRBJ2-3	TRBD1	TGTGCCAGCAGCCATTACAAGGGGGCGAGCACAGATACGCAGTATTTT	CASSHYKGASTDTQYF
TRBV6-1	.	TRBJ2-2	TRBD2	TGTGCCAGCAAGACACTGGGGAGGGGCAGCGCCGGGGAGCTGTTTTTT	CASKTLGRGSAGELFF
TRBV20-1	few	TRBJ2-1	TRBD2	TGCAGTGCTAGCGGCACCTCTAGCGGGAGACCCTACAATGAGCAGTTCTTC	CSASGTSSGRPYNEQFF
TRBV20-1	once	TRBJ2-5	.	TGCAGTGCTAGGAGCACGTCGGGGAGCTCCCAAGAGACCCAGTACTTC	CSARSTSGSSQETQYF
TRBV23-1	.	TRBJ2-1	.	TGCGCCAGCAGTCAATCTCCGGGTAGAAAGTACAATGAGCAGTTCTTC	CASSQSPGRKYNEQFF
TRBV7-6	few	TRBJ2-2	.	TGTGCCAGCATCCCCCTGGTCGGGGAGCTGTTTTTT	CASIPLVGELFF
TRBV12-3/TRBV12-4	few	TRBJ1-6	TRBD1	TGTGCCAGCAGTTTACGGACAGGGGGCGATTCACCCCTCCACTTT	CASSLRTGGDSPLHF
TRBV20-1	.	TRBJ1-5	TRBD1	TGCAGTGCTAGAGATCCGCAGGGGGCGAGCAATCAGCCCCAGCATTTT	CSARDPQGASNQPQHF
TRBV7-9	.	TRBJ1-2	.	TGTGCCAGCAGCCCCCTGGGGGGGGAATCGCGAGGCTACACCTTC	CASSPLGGESRGYTF
TRBV4-1	many	TRBJ2-1	.	TGCGCCAGCAGCCCTCACGCGGAGAGATCCTACAATGAGCAGTTCTTC	CASSPHAERSYNEQFF
TRBV10-3	few	TRBJ2-7	TRBD1	TGTGCCATCAGTGAGTCTGTTCGGACAGGCTCTTGGTACGAGCAGTACTTC	CAISESVRTGSWYEQYF
TRBV7-3	.	TRBJ2-3	.	TGTGCCAGCAGCTTAACTCGGGAGTCGACAGATACGCAGTATTTT	CASSLTRESTDTQYF
TRBV11-2	.	TRBJ2-5	.	TGTGCCAGCAGCCCCCCGATTTACGGAGAGACCCAGTACTTC	CASSPPIYGETQYF
TRBV11-2	few	TRBJ2-1	TRBD2	TGTGCCAGCAGCTTATTCGGGGCGGGAGCGCTGGATGAGCAGTTCTTC	CASSLFGAGALDEQFF
TRBV10-3	many	TRBJ2-7	TRBD1	TGTGCCATCAGTGTAGGACAGGGAGGACCCTACGAGCAGTACTTC	CAISVGQGGPYEQYF
TRBV28	.	TRBJ2-7	TRBD2	TGTGCCAGCGGGTCAACCGGGACTAGCGGGAGGGCTTACGAGCAGTACTTC	CASGSTGTSGRAYEQYF
TRBV4-1	few	TRBJ2-1	TRBD2	TGCGCCAGCAGCCAAGGGAGGGGGGCGCTGGGACTAGCGGGAGGAAACATTAATGAGCAGTTCTTC	CASSQGRGALGLAGGNINEQFF
TRBV5-1	.	TRBJ2-1	TRBD2	TGCGCCAGCAGCTTCACTAGCGGGGGGGCGGATGAGCAGTTCTTC	CASSFTSGGADEQFF
TRBV2	.	TRBJ2-5	.	TGTGCCAGCAGCGTAAGGGACGGATGGAAAGAGACCCAGTACTTC	CASSVRDGWKETQYF
TRBV4-1	.	TRBJ1-1	.	TGCGCCAGCAGCCAAGACGGAGGCACTGAAGCTTTCTTT	CASSQDGGTEAFF
TRBV6-5	many	TRBJ2-2	.	TGTGCCAGCAGTTACTCGACAGTTTTAGCGAGAAAGACCGGGGAGCTGTTTTTT	CASSYSTVLARKTGELFF
TRBV10-3	few	TRBJ2-7	.	TGTGCCATCAGTGAGTCGAGGGAAGGCGAGCAGTACTTC	CAISESREGEQYF
TRBV7-6	many	TRBJ2-3	TRBD2	TGTGCCAGCAGCTTAGATTTGGGAGGGCCAGATACGCAGTATTTT	CASSLDLGGPDTQYF
TRBV12-3/TRBV12-4	many	TRBJ2-2	.	TGTGCCAGCAAGGTCCCTACCGGGGAGCTGTTTTTT	CASKVPTGELFF
TRBV12-3/TRBV12-4	few	TRBJ2-3	TRBD2	TGTGCCAGCATCGCTAGCGGGAGGGCCATTTCAGATACGCAGTATTTT	CASIASGRAISDTQYF
TRBV21-1	.	TRBJ2-3	.	TGTGCGACGGGAGGAATGAGACTAAGCACAGATACGCAGTATTTT	CATGGMRLSTDTQYF
TRBV7-2	.	TRBJ1-1	TRBD1	TGTGCCAGCAGCTTTCCTCTGACAGGGCGCACTGAAGCTTTCTTT	CASSFPLTGRTEAFF
TRBV3-1	.	TRBJ2-7	TRBD1	TGTGCCAGCAGCCCCACGTTGGACAGGGGGGGCGAGCAGTACTTC	CASSPTLDRGGEQYF
TRBV6-1	few	TRBJ1-1	.	TGTGCCAGCAGTGAAGTCGGGGACAAAACGATCCCCACTGAAGCTTTCTTT	CASSEVGDKTIPTEAFF
TRBV6-1	few	TRBJ2-1	.	TGTGCCAGCAGTACCAGGGACCACAATGAGCAGTTCTTC	CASSTRDHNEQFF
TRBV6-5	few	TRBJ2-4	.	TGTGCCAGCAGTTACTGGGTGGCTACAGCCAAAAACATTCAGTACTTC	CASSYWVATAKNIQYF
TRBV7-9	few	TRBJ2-3	TRBD2	TGTGCCAGCAGCCATAGCGGGACTAGCACAGATACGCAGTATTTT	CASSHSGTSTDTQYF
TRBV5-6	few	TRBJ2-5	.	TGTGCCAGCAGCAAACAAATACAAGAGACCCAGTACTTC	CASSKQIQETQYF
TRBV11-3	.	TRBJ2-1	TRBD2	TGTGCCAGCAGCCCCGGGGCTAGCGGGACAAATGAGCAGTTCTTC	CASSPGASGTNEQFF
TRBV20-1	few	TRBJ2-3	.	TGCAGTGCTAGAGATCCTAGAAGCACAGATACGCAGTATTTT	CSARDPRSTDTQYF
TRBV14	few	TRBJ1-1	.	.	CASSFGVGTTNTEASF
TRBV12-3/TRBV12-4	many	TRBJ1-1	.	TGTGCCAGCAGTCCAGACAGATACACTGAAGCTTTCTTT	CASSPDRYTEAFF
TRBV6-2/TRBV6-3	once	TRBJ2-7	.	TGTGCCAGCAGTTACTACCAGGCCCGCTCCTACGAGCAGTACTTC	CASSYYQARSYEQYF
TRBV9	few	TRBJ2-6	.	TGTGCCAGCAGCCTAAGGACACGGAACTCTGGGGCCAACGTCCTGACTTTC	CASSLRTRNSGANVLTF
TRBV12-3/TRBV12-4	.	TRBJ1-2	TRBD1	TGTGCCAGCAGCAGAACAGGGGAGGGTAACTATGGCTACACCTTC	CASSRTGEGNYGYTF
TRBV6-5	.	TRBJ2-2	TRBD1	TGTGCCAGCAGTTACAAGTACAGGGGTCCCACCGGGGCGCTGTTTTTT	CASSYKYRGPTGALFF
TRBV4-1	few	TRBJ2-7	.	TGCGCCAGCAGCCAAAACAGTGAATACGAGCAGTACTTC	CASSQNSEYEQYF
TRBV6-5	few	TRBJ1-1	.	TGTGCCAGCAGTTACCACGGAGGGAACACTGAAGCTTTCTTT	CASSYHGGNTEAFF
TRBV12-3/TRBV12-4	many	TRBJ1-1	.	TGTGCCAGCAGGGACTTGCAGGGACGGGGGGGAGCTTTCTTT	CASRDLQGRGGAFF
TRBV6-1	few	TRBJ2-3	TRBD2	TGTGCCAGCAGAGCCCCCGGGGGGAGCACAGATACGCAGTATTTT	CASRAPGGSTDTQYF
TRBV3-1	few	TRBJ2-3	TRBD2	TGTGCCAGCAGCCAAGGGCCTAGCGGGGGTAAGGTAACAGATACGCAGTATTTT	CASSQGPSGGKVTDTQYF